These 25 T cell receptor beta chains came from one sample sequenced in a study of cytomegalovirus exposure and HLA in healthy donors. With 60 Vbeta and 13 Jbeta primers, the PCR was carried out. TCRdb's copy holds only in-frame clones and misses some; the assay was immunoSEQ multiplex PCR. Of under 150,000 clones listed, roughly 88% were seen once; the top ten hold around 1.7%. The sequenced sample was PBMCs. These receptors all come from a boy aged 10-17 years in good health and CMV-seronegative.

This clone is a singleton in its sample. This chain links TRBV19 with TRBJ1-5; 10 nucleotides align to TRBD1. Germline CDR1 reads LNHDA; CDR2 reads SQIVND (reference sequence). With 5 bases clipped from V and 7 bases from J, the junction kept 8 bases outside the gene matches. The CDR3 is made up of 15 amino acids. The CDR3 DNA is TGTGCCAGTAGTTCAACCGGGACAGGGGAACAGCCCCAGCATTTT. Encoded protein: CASSSTGTGEQPQHF.

This chain uses TRBV16 with TRBJ1-5; the D is unclear. Trimming cost V 7 bases and J 11 bases, with 15 bases left between them. The CDR3 spans 12 residues. Germline V CDR1 and CDR2: KGHSY, FQNENV. In nucleotides, the CDR3 is TGTGCCAGCACAACCGAGGGCCTGACCCAGCATTTT. Its protein is CASTTEGLTQHF.

V usage is TRBV29-1 and J usage is TRBJ2-1; 8 positions match TRBD2. V lost 2 bases and J lost 3; bases outside the gene matches: 3. This CDR3 contains 14 residues. CDR1 is SQVTM, CDR2 ANQGSEA, per germline. In DNA, the CDR3 is TGCAGCGTTGAATCGCGGGGGGTCTACAATGAGCAGTTCTTC. Protein sequence: CSVESRGVYNEQFF.

V is TRBV6-5 and J is TRBJ1-5; weak D call: TRBD1 (5 bases). V dropped 6 bases and J dropped 0 bases, with 12 bases sitting between them. The CDR3 contains 15 residues. Per the germline V gene, CDR1 is MNHEY and CDR2 is SVGAGI. The CDR3 region has the DNA TGTGCCAGCAGGCGGGACGGGAATAGCAATCAGCCCCAGCATTTT. It codes for CASRRDGNSNQPQHF.

This clone was picked up a small number of times. CDR3 nucleotide sequence: TGCGCCAGCAGCCTCTTCCGGAACACTGAAGCTTTCTTT. Encoded protein: CASSLFRNTEAFF. The chain has TRBV4-3 and TRBJ1-1; D unclear. The CDR3 has 13 amino acids. V lost 4 bases to trimming and J lost 1 base, with 7 bases between them. Germline CDR1 is LGHNA and CDR2 is YSLEER.

V usage is TRBV4-1 and J usage is TRBJ2-7; D perhaps matches TRBD2 (6 bases). Germline V gene sequence: CDR1 MGHRA, CDR2 YSYEKL. This CDR3 has 16 residues. Trimming took 0 bases from V and 1 from J, leaving 13 bases between them. The CDR3 spells CASSQDADAGSYEQYF. CDR3 DNA: TGCGCCAGCAGCCAAGATGCCGACGCGGGGTCCTACGAGCAGTACTTC.

The V call is TRBV15, the J call TRBJ1-3; D may be TRBD1 (5 bases). The V end was cut by 0 bases, the J end by 3 bases, with 15 bases between. This CDR3 is 17 amino acids long. CDR1 is LNHNV, CDR2 YYDKDF, per germline (reference sequence). The CDR3 loop is CATSREAGKSLGNTIYF. The CDR3 DNA follows: TGTGCCACCAGCAGAGAGGCAGGGAAGTCACTTGGAAACACCATATATTTT.

This sequence joins TRBV5-8 and TRBJ1-6, with 8 bases matching TRBD1. Per germline, CDR1 SGHTS and CDR2 YDEGEE. The CDR3 is made up of 17 amino acids. V shed 0 bases and J 7 bases; nucleotides not matched to a gene: 9. The CDR3 DNA reads as TGTGCCAGCAGCTTGGCTCCAGGGGGCGTAAAGAATTCACCCCTCCACTTT. Translation: CASSLAPGGVKNSPLHF.

The chain recombines TRBV25-1 with TRBJ1-5; a weak D match, TRBD1 (6 bases). V lost 3 bases and J lost 7, with 16 bases in between. The CDR3 is 15 residues long. CDR1 is MGHDK and CDR2 is SYGVNS in the germline V gene. The CDR3 DNA sequence: TGTGCCAGCAGTGATTCCGGACAGTTCGCCCAGCCCCAGCATTTT. Its translation is CASSDSGQFAQPQHF.

The rearrangement uses TRBV7-9 and TRBJ2-7; TRBD1 aligns across 10 bases. Germline trimming cut 1 base from V and 4 bases from J; bases unmatched to any gene: 4. This CDR3 has 15 residues. The germline V gene encodes CDR1 SEHNR and CDR2 FQNEAQ (reference sequence). In DNA, the CDR3 is TGTGCCAGCAGCTTAGTGCGACAGGGGGCTTACGAGCAGTACTTC. Its protein product is CASSLVRQGAYEQYF. The full variable domain, with the rest looked up from reference TRBV7-9 and TRBJ2-7, is DTGVSQNPRHKITKRGQNVTFRCDPISEHNRLYWYRQTLGQGPEFLTYFQNEAQLEKSRLLSDRFSAERPKGSFSTLEIQRTEQGDSAMYLCASSLVRQGAYEQYFGPGTRLTVT.

This clone was seen just once. V gene TRBV10-3 combines with J gene TRBJ2-1; the match to TRBD2 covers 10 bases. This CDR3 comprises 15 residues. The germline CDR1 and CDR2 sequences are ENHRY and SYGVKD. Germline trimming cut 8 bases from V and 6 bases from J; bases unmatched to any gene: 10. The CDR3 reads CAIESAIAGGNEQFF. The CDR3 nucleotides read TGTGCCATCGAGTCGGCGATAGCGGGAGGCAATGAGCAGTTCTTC.

This clone was counted between two and nine times. In nucleotides, the CDR3 is TGTGCCAGCAAAGCTACAGCGAGACCCCGGGGAACTGAAGCTTTCTTT. This sequence encodes CASKATARPRGTEAFF. The chain joins TRBV7-2 to TRBJ1-1; D is uncertain. The CDR3 length is 16 residues. Germline V gene sequence: CDR1 SGHTA, CDR2 FQGNSA. Deletions cut 7 bases from V and 5 bases from J, with 23 bases between.

The genes are TRBV10-3 and TRBJ1-2, with D unresolved. Germline V gene lookup returns CDR1 ENHRY and CDR2 SYGVKD. Between the trimmed V and J ends, which lost 0 bases and 7 bases, there was a span of 9 bases. The CDR3 length is 13 residues. CDR3 nucleotide sequence: TGTGCCATCAGTGAGTCGTTGGCGGGTGGCTACACCTTC. Translation: CAISESLAGGYTF.

CDR3 protein: CASSKGTSGQETQYF. DNA of the CDR3: TGCGCCAGCAGCAAGGGGACTAGCGGGCAAGAGACCCAGTACTTC. V is TRBV5-1 and J is TRBJ2-5; TRBD2 matches at 12 bases. The junction had 3 bases not matched to a gene; V was cut back by 4 bases and J by 2 bases. The germline V gene has CDR1 SGHRS and CDR2 YFSETQ. This CDR3 is 15 amino acids long.

The chain joins TRBV7-2 to TRBJ1-1; 11 bases match TRBD1. Germline V gene data show CDR1 as SGHTA and CDR2 as FQGNSA. The junction had 7 bases not matched to a gene; V was cut back by 1 base and J by 3 bases. The CDR3 contains 17 residues. The CDR3 coding sequence is TGTGCCAGCAGCTTAGGGACAGGGGGCAATTTATACACTGAAGCTTTCTTT. This translates into CASSLGTGGNLYTEAFF.

The chain combines TRBV19 with TRBJ2-7; D perhaps matches TRBD1 (5 bases). The CDR3 has 14 residues. The germline V gene has CDR1 LNHDA and CDR2 SQIVND (reference sequence). Trimming removed 3 bases at V and 5 bases at J, with 14 bases between. DNA of the CDR3: TGTGCCAGTAGTATCCCTCAGGGCAGAAACGAGCAGTACTTC. Translation gives CASSIPQGRNEQYF.

This clone was found a few times. The chain employs TRBV6-6 and TRBJ1-2, with 9 positions matching TRBD1. CDR3 length equals 15 residues. Losses at the gene ends were 11 bases for V and 3 bases for J; bases not matched to a gene: 13. Germline V CDR1 and CDR2: MNHNY, SVGAGI (reference sequence). For the CDR3, the DNA is TGTGCCGCCGCGACCACAGGGGGCTTTGACTATGGCTACACCTTC. As protein: CAAATTGGFDYGYTF.

This chain connects TRBV5-1 to TRBJ2-1; D gene uncertain. This CDR3 region has 14 residues. Germline V CDR1 and CDR2: SGHRS, YFSETQ. Deletions cut 0 bases from V and 4 bases from J, with 8 bases between. The DNA of the CDR3 is TGCGCCAGCAGCTTGGAGAGGATGTACAATGAGCAGTTCTTC. Its translation is CASSLERMYNEQFF.

This chain links TRBV18 with TRBJ1-5, with unresolved D. CDR3 length: 15 amino acids. The germline V and J ends were trimmed by 1 base and 7 bases, with 14 bases remaining between them. Germline V gene data show CDR1 as KGHSH and CDR2 as LQKENI. In DNA, the CDR3 is TGTGCCAGCTCACCACAAATCGGGGTTGGGCAGCCCCAGCATTTT. It codes for CASSPQIGVGQPQHF.

The chain links TRBV5-1 to TRBJ2-5, with D uncertain. With the DNA end fitting TRBJ2-7 better, the J assignment may be wrong. Germline CDR1 reads SGHRS; CDR2 reads YFSETQ. The CDR3 consists of 11 residues. The CDR3 nucleotides read TGCGCCAGCAGAGCAGGCTACGAGCAGTACTTC. As protein: CASRAGYEQYF.

The chain combines TRBV5-1 with TRBJ1-5; no definite D call. The germline V and J ends were trimmed by 2 bases and 6 bases, with 6 bases remaining between them. CDR3 length: 12 residues. The germline V gene encodes CDR1 SGHRS and CDR2 YFSETQ. Here the CDR3 reads CASSLAGQPQHF. CDR3 nucleotide sequence: TGCGCCAGCAGCTTAGCGGGTCAGCCCCAGCATTTT.

As to this clone: A read error may account for a junction end that differs from germline. The chain links TRBV7-9 to TRBJ2-7, with D unresolved. Per germline, CDR1 SEHNR and CDR2 FQNEAQ (reference sequence). The CDR3 runs 12 residues. The CDR3 here is CSSSLPGYEQYF. CDR3 sequence (DNA): TGTTCCAGCAGCTTACCGGGTTACGAGCAGTACTTC. Combining the CDR3 with reference TRBV7-9 and TRBJ2-7 gives the whole variable domain DTGVSQNPRHKITKRGQNVTFRCDPISEHNRLYWYRQTLGQGPEFLTYFQNEAQLEKSRLLSDRFSAERPKGSFSTLEIQRTEQGDSAMYLCSSSLPGYEQYFGPGTRLTVT.

The gene calls are TRBV7-9 and TRBJ1-5; 9 bases match TRBD1. This CDR3 region has 16 residues. Trimming at V came to 0 bases and at J to 6 bases, leaving 6 bases not matched to a gene. Germline CDR1 is SEHNR and CDR2 is FQNEAQ (reference sequence). The CDR3 loop reads CASSLAPGQGPQPQHF. CDR3 sequence (DNA): TGTGCCAGCAGCTTAGCGCCGGGACAGGGCCCTCAGCCCCAGCATTTT.

The chain employs TRBV25-1 and TRBJ1-4; D is possibly TRBD1 (6 bases). In germline, CDR1 is MGHDK, CDR2 SYGVNS. V was cut by 3 bases and J by 5 bases, with 16 bases left in between. The CDR3 has 16 amino acids. The CDR3 reads CASSDNVQGLNEKLFF. In DNA, the CDR3 is TGTGCCAGCAGTGATAACGTTCAGGGGCTAAATGAAAAACTGTTTTTT.

J is TRBJ2-7 and V is TRBV2, with D tentatively TRBD2 (6 bases). This CDR3 has 16 residues. Germline V gene lookup returns CDR1 SNHLY and CDR2 FYNNEI. The V end was cut by 4 bases, the J end by 0 bases, with 16 bases between. In DNA form, the CDR3 reads TGTGCCAGCAGTGGTGTCTTAGGGACTCTCTCCTACGAGCAGTACTTC. Translation gives CASSGVLGTLSYEQYF.